The T cell receptor beta chain described here comes from a study of T-cell reconstitution after alpha-beta-depleted transplantation in children (dated by TCRdb to about 2016). Background for the entire study: The study quantitatively tracked T-cell immune reconstitution after TCRalphabeta/CD19-depleted allogeneic hematopoietic cell transplantation in children using TCR repertoire profiling.

The library was made by PCR. TCRdb shows the sequencer as Illumina HiSeq 2500. TCR libraries were prepared with molecular barcoding, using unique molecular identifiers to normalize TCRbeta repertoire quantification. In-frame beta chains were kept once TCRdb had trimmed the public reads at Q25 with fastp and called clones with MiXCR. Identical CDR3 proteins give one entry, which carries the most common genes and DNA. Within this sample are roughly 200,000 distinct CDR3 sequences, with roughly 9% of them counted one time only. 5.5% to 8% of the sample comes from the top ten. Regarding this clonotype: The antigen this receptor binds is unknown. No base quality values were provided; no much bigger clone lies one nucleotide off.

The cysteine opens and the phenylalanine closes a CDR3 of 14 amino acids. Just the 42-base CDR3 DNA is kept, in frame starting at base 1. V is cut back by 2 bases and J by 3 bases, with 2 bases in the junction unmatched. The germline V gene supplies CDR1 KGHSH and CDR2 LQKENI. The sequence derives from a human donor who donated a stem cell graft to a child with acute lymphoblastic leukemia. This chain is built from TRBV18 and TRBJ2-7, and TRBD1 aligns with 9 junction nucleotides. The sequences come from PBMCs from the stem cell graft donor, collected from the stem cell graft. CDR3 loop: CASSPSGQGYEQYF. In nucleotide form, the sequence is TGTGCCAGCTCACCATCGGGACAGGGCTACGAGCAGTACTTC.